This T cell receptor beta chain was profiled in a study of Ad26.COV2.S vaccination and SARS-CoV-2 variants. Whole-study context: Once or twice, 56 days apart, Ad26.COV2.S was delivered intramuscularly.

Treatment denoted: 15 to 20 received Ad26.COV2.S at low or high dose, single or two shots; 5 received placebo; per-sample allocation not given. The samples were gathered on day 63 after the first injection of vaccine or placebo. Its platform was an Ad26 vector, and its expressed antigen was Wuhan-strain SARS-CoV-2 spike. Overall study findings and caveats: Compared with placebo recipients, vaccine recipients had higher spike-specific TCR breadth. Non-spike TCR breadth showed similarity between vaccine and placebo recipients.

The table came from immunoSEQ multiplex PCR; TCRdb's copy has only in-frame clones and leaves some out. Here the sample spans approximately 300,000 clones, 85% to 90% being singletons. Germline CDR1 and CDR2: MNHNY and SVGAGI (reference sequence). The CDR3 length is 13 residues. Between the trimmed V and J ends, which lost 0 bases and 5 bases, there was a span of 4 bases. Concerning this clone itself: The antigen is not known.

The chain recombines TRBV6-6 with TRBJ2-2; no clear D. This sequence originates from a person between 18 and 65 years old who received the Ad26.COV2.S COVID-19 vaccine or a placebo. The source was peripheral blood, collected in a trial of Ad26.COV2.S vaccine versus placebo. The CDR3 region has the DNA TGTGCCAGCAGTTACTCGGGGACCGGGGAGCTGTTTTTT. Translating gives CASSYSGTGELFF.